This T cell receptor beta chain is from a study of T cell changes during pregnancy in multiple sclerosis. The protocol was immunoSEQ multiplex PCR, while the TCRdb copy is restricted to in-frame clones and leaves out a portion. The sample includes about 55,000 clones, around 94% seen only once; the top ten take less than 4%. The V gene lost 1 base and the J gene lost 11 bases, with 14 bases spanning the gap. The germline V gene encodes CDR1 SGHVS and CDR2 FNYEAQ. The CDR3 has 13 amino acids. This TCR was sampled from a female donor with multiple sclerosis, enrolled in a pregnancy study. The chain employs TRBV7-6 and TRBJ2-5; weak D call: TRBD1 (6 bases). The input for sequencing was CD8+ T cells from peripheral blood mononuclear cells, taken in the third trimester of pregnancy. The CDR3 reads CASSLGTGKEQYF. CDR3 DNA: TGTGCCAGCAGCTTAGGTACAGGGAAAGAGCAGTACTTC.